What follows describes a single T cell receptor (beta chain). The target antigen is unknown. V shed 0 bases and J 0 bases; nucleotides not matched to a gene: 8. Germline values: CDR1 MGHRA, CDR2 YSYEKL. The CDR3 sequence is 17 residues long. The entry originates in a study of STAT5B mutations in CD4+ large granular lymphocyte leukemia. Overall study results and limits: Compared with healthy controls (2/35), patient top clones favored TRBV06 (8/27). No patients shared main leukemic clonotypes, though roughly 25% appeared at low frequency elsewhere.

In the authors' methods: Lowest detectable productive clonotype frequency was 2.59 x 10-5. TCRdb's copy holds only in-frame clones and misses some; the assay was immunoSEQ multiplex PCR. V and J calls and clone size are those listed in that table; D and trimming were worked out from the DNA. The table shows under 40,000 clones, with roughly 84% occurring only once. This sequence joins TRBV4-1 and TRBJ2-7; 7 bases map to TRBD1. The sequenced sample was CD4+ T cells from blood buffy coats. The clonotype was recovered from a human donor in good health. This chain's CDR3 is CASSQEQGTADSYEQYF. Written as DNA, the CDR3 is TGCGCCAGCAGCCAAGAACAGGGGACAGCAGACTCCTACGAGCAGTACTTC.